Listed below are T cell receptor beta chains from one sample, sequenced in a study of cytomegalovirus exposure and HLA in healthy donors. The method was immunoSEQ multiplex PCR; TCRdb's version includes in-frame clones alone and lacks a portion of them. The data hold 100,000 to 150,000 clones, with about three quarters observed a single time. Source material: PBMCs. The receptors shown here come from a man aged 55 to 70 in good health and CMV-seropositive. Each CDR3 is given with its conserved first and last residue. The D gene is left open where the match is weak. Rows give clone size only sometimes, using once, few, many, or a class for an expanded clone.

V gene	clone size	J gene	D gene	CDR3 DNA	CDR3 protein
TRBV11-2	-	TRBJ2-5	-	TGTGCCAGCAGCGGCCGTCCCCAAGAGACCCAGTACTTC	CASSGRPQETQYF
TRBV7-6	-	TRBJ2-2	-	TGTGCCAGCAGGGAGGGAAACACCGGGGAGCTGTTTTTT	CASREGNTGELFF
TRBV27	-	TRBJ2-1	-	TGTGCCAGCAGTTTCCAGGGCTACAATGAGCAGTTCTTC	CASSFQGYNEQFF
TRBV2	-	TRBJ1-2	TRBD1	TGTGCCAGCAGTGAAGAGGGGACAGTGAATGGCTACACCTTC	CASSEEGTVNGYTF
TRBV1	-	TRBJ1-2	-	TGCACCAGCAGTTCCGACTATGGCTACACCTTC	CTSSSDYGYTF
TRBV6-4	-	TRBJ2-2	-	TGTGCCAGCAGAGATTGGACTAACAAGGGGGAGCTGTTTTTT	CASRDWTNKGELFF
TRBV19	-	TRBJ1-5	-	TGTGCCAGTAGTATAAAAGGAGAGGCCCGGCCCCAGCATTTT	CASSIKGEARPQHF
TRBV7-2	-	TRBJ1-2	-	TGTGCCAGCAGCTTGCGGGAGACCTATGGCTACACCTTC	CASSLRETYGYTF
TRBV6-5	-	TRBJ1-2	TRBD1	TGTGCCAGCAGTCTACAGGGGCACTATGGCTACACCTTC	CASSLQGHYGYTF
TRBV2	-	TRBJ2-1	TRBD1	TGTGCCAGCAGTGCGAACAGGGGCTCCTACAATGAGCAGTTCTTC	CASSANRGSYNEQFF
TRBV30	-	TRBJ1-4	-	TGTGCCTGGAGTGTGAGAGGGTCTAATGAAAAACTGTTTTTT	CAWSVRGSNEKLFF
TRBV4-1	few	TRBJ1-1	-	TGCGCCAGCAGCCAAGATCCGAGTGTGAACACTGAAGCTTTCTTT	CASSQDPSVNTEAFF
TRBV27	-	TRBJ2-1	TRBD2	TGTGCCAGCAGTTTCCAAAGCGGGGTAGCGGGAGGGCTCAATGAGCAGTTCTTC	CASSFQSGVAGGLNEQFF
TRBV6-1	once	TRBJ2-1	-	TGTGCCAGCAGTGGCATGGCAGGGCCCCATGGCGAGCAGTTCTTC	CASSGMAGPHGEQFF
TRBV19	-	TRBJ1-2	-	TGTGCCAGTAGTATACGGAACTATGGCTACACCTTC	CASSIRNYGYTF
TRBV25-1	-	TRBJ2-3	-	TGTGCCAGCAGTTCTAGGGGGAGGGGCAGCCCAGATACGCAGTATTTT	CASSSRGRGSPDTQYF
TRBV18	-	TRBJ2-7	TRBD1	TGTGCCAGCTCCCCCCCGGGACAGGACTACGAGCAGTACTTC	CASSPPGQDYEQYF
TRBV7-2	-	TRBJ2-7	TRBD2	TGTGCCAGCGAAACCGGGACTAGCGGGAGGGCCCAATACGAGCAGTACTTC	CASETGTSGRAQYEQYF
TRBV2	-	TRBJ1-1	TRBD1	TGTGCCAGCAATCCCGGGACAGGGAACACTGAAGCTTTCTTT	CASNPGTGNTEAFF
TRBV7-3	-	TRBJ2-3	-	TGTGCCAGCAGCTCCACAGCGATGGAGGCAGATACGCAGTATTTT	CASSSTAMEADTQYF
TRBV5-1	-	TRBJ2-1	TRBD2	TGCGCCAGCAGCCCGACTAGCGGGAGCTATGAGCAGTTCTTC	CASSPTSGSYEQFF
TRBV5-1	once	TRBJ2-1	TRBD2	TGCGCCAGCAGCTTTGGCGGGGGGGCTGTCTCCTACAATGAGCAGTTCTTC	CASSFGGGAVSYNEQFF
TRBV11-2	-	TRBJ2-5	TRBD1	TGTGCCAGCAGCTTAGATCTGACAGGGGGAAGAGAGACCCAGTACTTC	CASSLDLTGGRETQYF
TRBV5-1	few	TRBJ2-1	TRBD1	TGCGCCAGCAGCCAAATCACCGGGACAGGTCCCTACAATGAGCAGTTCTTC	CASSQITGTGPYNEQFF
TRBV7-8	-	TRBJ2-3	-	TGTGCCAGCACTGTCGATTCGCAGGATACGCAGTATTTT	CASTVDSQDTQYF
TRBV19	-	TRBJ1-2	TRBD1	TGTGCCAGTAGCATTCGGACAGGAATATATGGCTACACCTTC	CASSIRTGIYGYTF
TRBV28	-	TRBJ1-5	-	TGTGCCAGCAGAACCCCCGCCGGGCAGCCCCAGCATTTT	CASRTPAGQPQHF
TRBV30	-	TRBJ1-1	-	TGTGCCTGGAGTGCTATTGAGGCTGGGGAAGCTTTCTTT	CAWSAIEAGEAFF
TRBV4-1	-	TRBJ1-5	-	TGCGCCAGTGGGGGCCCAGTCCAGCCCCAGCATTTT	CASGGPVQPQHF
TRBV5-4	-	TRBJ2-7	TRBD2	TGTGCCAGCAGCGGTGGGACTAGCGGGAGTCTGTACGAGCAGTACTTC	CASSGGTSGSLYEQYF
TRBV6-1	-	TRBJ1-2	-	TGTGCCAGCAGTGAAGGTGCCACTTCTAACTATGGCTACACCTTC	CASSEGATSNYGYTF
TRBV7-9	-	TRBJ1-2	-	TGTGCCAGCAGCTTTCCCGGATCGGGCTATGGCTACACCTTC	CASSFPGSGYGYTF
TRBV28	once	TRBJ1-1	-	TGTGCCAGCAGTCCCACGGGACAACCCACTGAAGCTTTCTTT	CASSPTGQPTEAFF
TRBV28	-	TRBJ1-5	-	TGTGCCAGCAGACCCGGGGCGGGGGGTCAGCCCCAGCATTTT	CASRPGAGGQPQHF
TRBV27	-	TRBJ2-5	TRBD2	TGTGCCAGCCGAGGGGCACTAGCGGGGTACCAAGAGACCCAGTACTTC	CASRGALAGYQETQYF
TRBV9	-	TRBJ2-1	-	TGTGCCAGCAGCGTAGACGAGACCTACAATGAGCAGTTCTTC	CASSVDETYNEQFF
TRBV7-6	-	TRBJ2-3	-	TGTGCCAGCAGCTTAGCGCGGGGTGCAGATACGCAGTATTTT	CASSLARGADTQYF
TRBV5-6	-	TRBJ1-2	-	TGTGCCAGCAGCGGAGATTTCAACTATGGCTACACCTTC	CASSGDFNYGYTF
TRBV28	-	TRBJ1-2	-	TGTGCCAGCAGTTTGAGGAACTATGGCTACACCTTC	CASSLRNYGYTF
TRBV5-1	few	TRBJ2-3	TRBD2	TGCGCCAGCAGCAGCCAGACTAGCGGGGGATTCACAGATACGCAGTATTTT	CASSSQTSGGFTDTQYF
TRBV12-5	-	TRBJ2-7	TRBD1	TGTGCTAGTGGTTTGACTACGCCAACAGGGGTAGTCTACGAGCAGTACTTC	CASGLTTPTGVVYEQYF
TRBV25-1	-	TRBJ2-7	-	TGTGCCAGCAGTAACCTTAAGGGCGGGATCGACGAGCAGTACTTC	CASSNLKGGIDEQYF
TRBV2	-	TRBJ1-1	TRBD1	TGTGCCAGCAGTCGATCGACAGGGATGAACACTGAAGCTTTCTTT	CASSRSTGMNTEAFF
TRBV7-8	few	TRBJ1-2	TRBD1	TGTGCCAGCAGCCACTTCGGGGACAGTAGGGGGAACTATGGCTACACCTTC	CASSHFGDSRGNYGYTF
TRBV7-9	-	TRBJ1-1	-	TGTGCCAGCAGCTTGGGGCAGAACACTGAAGCTTTCTTT	CASSLGQNTEAFF
TRBV6-5	-	TRBJ1-6	-	TGTGCCAGCAGTTACTCTGGGGCGCCGAATTCACCCCTCCACTTT	CASSYSGAPNSPLHF